The 29 T cell receptor beta chains below all came from one sample that was sequenced in a study of T-cell reconstitution after alpha-beta-depleted transplantation in children. Unique molecular identifiers were incorporated during preparation of the TCRbeta library. TCRdb called the PCR reads again in MiXCR, with one record for every CDR3 protein. The profile covers roughly 570,000 distinct CDR3 sequences, with around 27% appearing a single time and just over 35% taken by the ten largest. The material sequenced was PBMCs, taken before TCRalphabeta/CD19-depleted stem cell transplant. These receptors were taken from a boy less than two years old with Wiskott-Aldrich syndrome, due to receive a stem cell transplant.

The chain joins TRBV4-2 to TRBJ1-2, with 7 bases lining up with TRBD1. V lost 4 bases and J lost 7; bases outside the gene matches: 21. CDR1 and CDR2 from the germline V gene are LGHNA and YNFKEQ. There are 18 residues in the CDR3. The CDR3 DNA sequence: TGTGCCAGCAGCCCATCGACAGGGATGCGGTCTATTCTGAGTGGCTACACCTTC. This translates into CASSPSTGMRSILSGYTF.

The V call is TRBV11-1, the J call TRBJ2-5, with 12 bases identical to TRBD2. V was clipped by 1 base and J by 5 bases; unmatched bases: 11. Germline CDR1 SGHAT, CDR2 FQDESV (reference sequence). There are 18 residues in the CDR3. CDR3 loop: CASSLVRLAGGKEETQYF. CDR3 nucleotides: TGTGCCAGCAGCTTAGTTCGGCTAGCGGGAGGGAAGGAGGAGACCCAGTACTTC.

As concerns this clonotype: Relative to the germline gene, one junction end is altered; a read error may explain this. The chain employs TRBV20-1 and TRBJ2-2, with 7 positions matching TRBD1. Germline lookup yields CDR1 DFQATT and CDR2 SNEGSKA (reference sequence). This CDR3 has 16 amino acids. In nucleotides, the CDR3 is TGCTGTGCAACGAATCCCGGGACAGAAAACACCGGGGAGCTGTTTTTT. Translation: CCATNPGTENTGELFF.

This clonotype was seen a few times. The gene calls are TRBV14 and TRBJ1-4; D remains ambiguous. Germline lookup yields CDR1 SGHDN and CDR2 FVKESK. CDR3 length: 15 residues. V was shortened by 2 bases and J by 7 bases, with 14 bases between the two germline ends. The CDR3 DNA is TGTGCCAGCAGCCAATACGTAGGCCGGCTTGAAAAACTGTTTTTT. Protein sequence: CASSQYVGRLEKLFF.

The chain couples TRBV20-1 to TRBJ2-4; D unresolved. Per the germline V gene, CDR1 is DFQATT and CDR2 is SNEGSKA (reference sequence). Between the trimmed V and J ends, which lost 0 bases and 0 bases, there was a span of 9 bases. The length of the CDR3 is 15 residues. The CDR3 is CSARDRPVAKNIQYF. The CDR3 DNA is TGCAGTGCTAGAGATCGGCCTGTAGCCAAAAACATTCAGTACTTC.

The gene calls are TRBV20-1 and TRBJ2-1; 9 bases map to TRBD2. Germline CDR1 is DFQATT and CDR2 is SNEGSKA (reference sequence). The CDR3 contains 12 residues. After removal of 7 bases from V and 7 bases from J, the junction contained 5 bases not matched to a gene. The CDR3 region is CSGTSGSNEQFF. The CDR3 bases are TGCAGTGGAACTAGCGGGTCTAATGAGCAGTTCTTC.

This chain joins TRBV5-1 and TRBJ2-7; 7 nucleotides match TRBD1. The ends lost 4 bases at V and 3 bases at J; junction bases unmatched: 7. CDR3 size: 14 residues. In germline, CDR1 is SGHRS, CDR2 YFSETQ. The CDR3 nucleotides are TGCGCCAGCAGCGACTTACAGGGGCTCTACGAGCAGTACTTC. As protein: CASSDLQGLYEQYF.

The chain employs TRBV7-9 and TRBJ2-5; D gene unclear. The CDR3 length is 13 residues. Germline values: CDR1 SEHNR, CDR2 FQNEAQ (reference sequence). Trimming cost V 3 bases and J 3 bases, with 8 bases left between them. The CDR3 spells CASSFEVEETQYF. The CDR3 DNA follows: TGTGCCAGCAGCTTTGAAGTCGAAGAGACCCAGTACTTC.

This rearrangement joins TRBV24-1 to TRBJ2-1; no definite D call. There are 13 residues in the CDR3. Trimming cost V 1 base and J 8 bases, with 8 bases left between them. Per germline, CDR1 KGHDR and CDR2 SFDVKD. The CDR3: CATSDFPHHEQFF. CDR3 DNA sequence: TGTGCCACCAGTGATTTCCCCCACCATGAGCAGTTCTTC.

This clonotype occurred many times. V is TRBV4-1 and J is TRBJ2-2; D is unclear. V was shortened by 6 bases and J by 4 bases, with 6 bases between the two germline ends. Germline lookup yields CDR1 MGHRA and CDR2 YSYEKL. This CDR3 has 12 residues. CDR3 sequence (DNA): TGCGCCAGCAGATCTACCACCGGGGAGCTGTTTTTT. It translates to CASRSTTGELFF.

This clonotype occurred many times. The chain links TRBV4-2 to TRBJ2-7, with TRBD2 as a possible D gene (5 bases). Between the trimmed V and J ends, which lost 0 bases and 1 base, there was a span of 13 bases. The CDR3 is 16 amino acids. CDR1 and CDR2 (germline): LGHNA, YNFKEQ. For the CDR3, the DNA is TGTGCCAGCAGCCAAGAGCCGGGGTATAAATCCTACGAGCAGTACTTC. As protein: CASSQEPGYKSYEQYF.

CDR3 amino acids: CASSFSGRDLEQYF. The DNA for the CDR3 is TGCGCCAGCAGCTTTAGCGGGAGGGATCTCGAGCAGTACTTC. The V call is TRBV5-1, the J call TRBJ2-7, with TRBD2 matching over 11 bases. Unmatched junction bases numbered 4, after V lost 2 bases and J lost 6 bases. Germline values: CDR1 SGHRS, CDR2 YFSETQ. The CDR3 is 14 amino acids.

The chain joins TRBV5-1 to TRBJ2-1, with 8 bases lining up with TRBD2. Germline assignment: CDR1 SGHRS and CDR2 YFSETQ. The trim removed 5 bases at V and 4 bases at J, leaving 8 bases unmatched. The CDR3 is 15 amino acids. This chain's CDR3 is CASRPTAGAYNEQFF. The CDR3 bases are TGCGCCAGCAGGCCGACAGCGGGAGCGTACAATGAGCAGTTCTTC.

In its sample, this clonotype was seen a few times. The CDR3 is CASSFSLAGEYDGGSTYEQYF. The CDR3 coding sequence is TGTGCCAGCAGTTTCTCACTAGCGGGAGAGTATGATGGTGGCTCAACCTACGAGCAGTACTTC. The chain employs TRBV28 and TRBJ2-7; 11 bases map to TRBD2. The CDR3 totals 21 residues. The V gene's germline CDR1 is MDHEN and CDR2 SYDVKM. Trimming took 3 bases from V and 2 from J; bases not matched to a gene: 21.

The chain recombines TRBV10-3 with TRBJ2-7; TRBD1 agrees at 7 bases. Germline V CDR1 and CDR2: ENHRY, SYGVKD. V lost 6 bases to trimming and J lost 2 bases; unmatched junction nucleotides: 10. The CDR3 consists of 15 residues. The DNA for the CDR3 is TGTGCCATCAGCCAAACGGGACAGCCTACCTACGAGCAGTACTTC. It specifies CAISQTGQPTYEQYF.

This clonotype was picked up a small number of times. The rearrangement uses TRBV5-1 and TRBJ1-2, with 7 positions matching TRBD1. The ends lost 4 bases at V and 3 bases at J; junction bases unmatched: 12. The CDR3 loop spans 16 amino acids. CDR1 and CDR2 (germline): SGHRS, YFSETQ. In DNA form, the CDR3 reads TGCGCCAGCAGCCCGACCTCCTCAACAGGGGACTATGGCTACACCTTC. This gives the protein CASSPTSSTGDYGYTF.

This clonotype has just a few counts. The CDR3 DNA reads as TGTGCCAGCAGCCCCCCGGGACAGATGAACACTGAAGCTTTCTTT. This gives the protein CASSPPGQMNTEAFF. V is TRBV7-9 and J is TRBJ1-1, with 7 positions matching TRBD1. This CDR3 region has 15 residues. Germline V gene sequence: CDR1 SEHNR, CDR2 FQNEAQ (reference sequence). V gave up 5 bases and J gave up 0 bases; unmatched junction bases: 6. Full variable domain (outside the CDR3, taken from reference TRBV7-9 and TRBJ1-1): DTGVSQNPRHKITKRGQNVTFRCDPISEHNRLYWYRQTLGQGPEFLTYFQNEAQLEKSRLLSDRFSAERPKGSFSTLEIQRTEQGDSAMYLCASSPPGQMNTEAFFGQGTRLTVV.

This clonotype was detected a few times. The rearrangement links TRBV20-1 to TRBJ2-1, with D possibly matching TRBD2 (6 bases). V dropped 4 bases and J dropped 0 bases, with 10 bases sitting between them. Per germline, CDR1 DFQATT and CDR2 SNEGSKA (reference sequence). This CDR3 has 14 amino acids. CDR3 protein: CSAMAGSSYNEQFF. The CDR3 DNA sequence: TGCAGTGCTATGGCGGGGAGCTCCTACAATGAGCAGTTCTTC.

CDR3 nucleotide sequence: TGTGCCAGCTCACCATTTGGTAGCGGCGTAGGGAATCAGCCCCAGCATTTT. Translating gives CASSPFGSGVGNQPQHF. The rearrangement joins TRBV18 to TRBJ1-5; D is unclear. Germline V CDR1 and CDR2: KGHSH, LQKENI. V was trimmed by 2 bases and J by 4 bases, leaving 18 bases between them. This CDR3 region has 17 residues.

The V gene is TRBV10-3, the J gene TRBJ1-2; D is unclear. Per the germline V gene, CDR1 is ENHRY and CDR2 is SYGVKD. The CDR3 loop spans 14 amino acids. Trimming cost V 4 bases and J 3 bases, with 12 bases left between them. The CDR3 protein is CAISVSGSYYGYTF. The CDR3 DNA sequence: TGTGCCATCAGTGTCTCGGGTAGCTACTATGGCTACACCTTC.

The chain combines TRBV5-1 with TRBJ2-5; D call uncertain. CDR1 and CDR2 from the germline V gene are SGHRS and YFSETQ. Trimming left V 4 bases short and J 2 bases short, with 12 bases between. The CDR3 spans 14 residues. The CDR3 here is CASSQFLRQETQYF. CDR3 nucleotides: TGCGCCAGCAGCCAATTCCTCAGGCAAGAGACCCAGTACTTC.

This clonotype was observed a handful of times. This rearrangement joins TRBV14 to TRBJ2-1; TRBD2 matches at 11 bases. The junction had 4 bases not matched to a gene; V was cut back by 5 bases and J by 4 bases. This CDR3 has 15 residues. Germline-derived CDR1 and CDR2 are SGHDN and FVKESK. In nucleotides, the CDR3 is TGTGCCAGCAGCGGACGGACTAGCGGGTACAATGAGCAGTTCTTC. It specifies CASSGRTSGYNEQFF.

This sequence joins TRBV7-2 and TRBJ2-7; TRBD1 matches at 11 bases. Germline V CDR1 and CDR2: SGHTA, FQGNSA. There are 16 residues in the CDR3. With 2 bases clipped from V and 2 bases from J, the junction kept 5 bases outside the gene matches. In DNA, the CDR3 is TGTGCCAGCAGCTTACAGGGACAGGGGGTCACCTACGAGCAGTACTTC. Its translation is CASSLQGQGVTYEQYF.

In its sample, this clonotype was seen a few times. The genes are TRBV5-1 and TRBJ2-5, with 8 bases fitting TRBD2. The germline V gene encodes CDR1 SGHRS and CDR2 YFSETQ. Losses at the gene ends were 3 bases for V and 5 bases for J; bases not matched to a gene: 3. This CDR3 contains 13 residues. The CDR3 DNA sequence: TGCGCCAGCAGCTGGACTAGCCCCGAGACCCAGTACTTC. Residues: CASSWTSPETQYF.

This clonotype has a handful of counts. The chain recombines TRBV19 with TRBJ2-2; D remains ambiguous. V was cut by 3 bases and J by 2 bases, with 7 bases left in between. CDR3 size: 14 residues. Germline CDR1 reads LNHDA; CDR2 reads SQIVND (reference sequence). CDR3 in amino acids: CASSIWKNTGELFF. In DNA form, the CDR3 reads TGTGCCAGTAGTATCTGGAAAAACACCGGGGAGCTGTTTTTT.

This clonotype was counted ten times or more. The chain recombines TRBV12-3 or TRBV12-4 with TRBJ2-2; no definite D call. This CDR3 comprises 12 residues. Trimming pared 1 base from V and 5 bases from J, leaving 2 bases between. DNA of the CDR3: TGTGCCAGCAGTTTAGAGACCGGGGAGCTGTTTTTT. Amino acids: CASSLETGELFF.

The sample holds a few counts of this clonotype. The rearrangement uses TRBV12-3 or TRBV12-4 and TRBJ2-7; 14 bases are shared with TRBD2. V shed 5 bases, J shed 4 bases, and the junction held 4 bases outside the gene matches. CDR3 size: 15 residues. CDR3 sequence reads: CASSKGLAGDYEQYF. The CDR3 bases are TGTGCCAGCAGTAAGGGACTAGCGGGAGATTACGAGCAGTACTTC.

V is TRBV6-1 and J is TRBJ1-5; 10 bases map to TRBD1. The CDR3 is made up of 15 amino acids. Germline V gene data show CDR1 as MNHNS and CDR2 as SASEGT. V shed 6 bases, J shed 4 bases, and the junction held 6 bases outside the gene matches. The CDR3, as DNA: TGTGCCAGCAGCCGGGACAGGGGAATAAATCAGCCCCAGCATTTT. Protein: CASSRDRGINQPQHF.

This chain joins TRBV7-9 and TRBJ1-6, with 9 bases aligning to TRBD1. Germline loops: CDR1 SEHNR, CDR2 FQNEAQ (reference sequence). V lost 1 base to trimming and J lost 9 bases; unmatched junction nucleotides: 4. There are 15 residues in the CDR3. The CDR3 spells CASSLGDRDLSPLHF. Here the CDR3 DNA reads TGTGCCAGCAGCTTAGGGGACAGGGACCTTTCACCCCTCCACTTT.